The 23 T cell receptor beta chains given below trace back to one sample, sequenced in a study of blood T cell repertoires in COVID-19. Sequencing was performed with immunoSEQ multiplex PCR; in TCRdb, only in-frame clones are kept and a portion is missing. The table includes just over 300,000 clones, 80% to 90% detected once. The sequencing input was PBMCs or T cells enriched from blood (not recorded which). The receptors here all came from a young man who had recovered from COVID-19.

This clone was seen only once. The V gene is TRBV6-5, the J gene TRBJ2-1, with TRBD2 as a possible D gene (6 bases). The V gene lost 0 bases and the J gene lost 5 bases, with 14 bases spanning the gap. The CDR3 is made up of 16 amino acids. The germline gives CDR1 MNHEY, CDR2 SVGAGI. The CDR3 DNA is TGTGCCAGCAGTTACTCGAGTCGGGGGAACCACAATGAGCAGTTCTTC. Its translation is CASSYSSRGNHNEQFF.

This chain uses TRBV9 with TRBJ2-1; 14 bases agree with TRBD2. V gave up 0 bases and J gave up 0 bases; unmatched junction bases: 8. Germline V gene sequence: CDR1 SGDLS, CDR2 YYNGEE. This CDR3 region has 20 residues. CDR3 sequence (DNA): TGTGCCAGCAGCGTAGACGGGACTAGCGGGGGCCCGAGCTCCTACAATGAGCAGTTCTTC. It codes for CASSVDGTSGGPSSYNEQFF.

This sequence joins TRBV7-6 and TRBJ2-1; TRBD2 is a possible D gene (5 bases). The CDR3 consists of 15 residues. Germline CDR1 is SGHVS and CDR2 is FNYEAQ. The ends were cut back, 5 bases at V and 2 bases at J, with 13 bases in the middle. Written as DNA, the CDR3 is TGTGCCAGCAGCCTAGGAGGTGTAGCCTACAATGAGCAGTTCTTC. Translated: CASSLGGVAYNEQFF. Variable domain in full (rest from reference TRBV7-6 and TRBJ2-1): GAGVSQSPRYKVTKRGQDVALRCDPISGHVSLYWYRQALGQGPEFLTYFNYEAQQDKSGLPNDRFSAERPEGSISTLTIQRTEQRDSAMYRCASSLGGVAYNEQFFGPGTRLTVL.

The chain uses TRBV7-9 and TRBJ2-2; 7 bases are shared with TRBD1. J gave up 1 base and V 5 bases, and 10 bases lay outside the gene matches. The CDR3 extends over 17 amino acids. Germline V gene data show CDR1 as SEHNR and CDR2 as FQNEAQ (reference sequence). The CDR3 reads CASSQPAGTVNTGELFF. In nucleotides, the CDR3 is TGTGCCAGCAGCCAACCCGCCGGGACAGTGAACACCGGGGAGCTGTTTTTT.

As DNA, the CDR3 is TGTGCCAGCAGCTTAGATCAATCCGAGCAGTACTTC. Its protein is CASSLDQSEQYF. This rearrangement joins TRBV11-2 to TRBJ2-7; D uncertain. V lost 0 bases to trimming and J lost 6 bases, with 6 bases between them. This CDR3 has 12 amino acids. CDR1 is SGHAT and CDR2 is FQNNGV in the germline V gene.

This chain connects TRBV18 to TRBJ2-5, with 7 bases identical to TRBD2. After removal of 3 bases from V and 2 bases from J, the junction contained 6 bases not matched to a gene. The CDR3 contains 15 residues. Germline values: CDR1 KGHSH, CDR2 LQKENI. CDR3 region: CASSPIGLGQETQYF. CDR3 bases: TGTGCCAGCTCACCTATCGGACTAGGGCAAGAGACCCAGTACTTC. Filled out from reference TRBV18 and TRBJ2-5, the complete variable domain reads NAGVMQNPRHLVRRRGQEARLRCSPMKGHSHVYWYRQLPEEGLKFMVYLQKENIIDESGMPKERFSAEFPKEGPSILRIQQVVRGDSAAYFCASSPIGLGQETQYFGPGTRLLVL.

In DNA, the CDR3 is TGTGCCAGCAGCCCCGGACAGCAGAACACTGAAGCTTTCTTT. This translates into CASSPGQQNTEAFF. The V and J genes are TRBV11-1 and TRBJ1-1; a possible D gene is TRBD1 (6 bases). CDR1 SGHAT and CDR2 FQDESV come from the germline V gene (reference sequence). CDR3 length equals 14 residues. Trimming took off 5 bases at V and 1 base at J, with 11 bases between the two ends.

The chain couples TRBV29-1 to TRBJ1-2; D possibly corresponds to TRBD1 (5 bases). CDR1 is SQVTM and CDR2 is ANQGSEA in the germline V gene. The CDR3 sequence is 17 residues long. V was trimmed by 3 bases and J by 0 bases, leaving 20 bases between them. CDR3 loop: CSVDAGAGNAANYGYTF. The CDR3 region has the DNA TGCAGCGTTGATGCTGGGGCAGGGAATGCAGCTAACTATGGCTACACCTTC.

The table lists this clone with many counts. The chain has TRBV4-1 and TRBJ1-4; 9 bases fit TRBD1. This CDR3 has 18 residues. V lost 0 bases and J lost 6; bases outside the gene matches: 11. CDR1 is MGHRA, CDR2 YSYEKL, per germline. The CDR3 region has the DNA TGCGCCAGCAGCCAAGATGGGATCCGGGACAGGGTATATGAAAAACTGTTTTTT. Residues: CASSQDGIRDRVYEKLFF.

The chain carries TRBV5-1 and TRBJ1-5; D ambiguous. V lost 0 bases to trimming and J lost 5 bases, with 12 bases between them. The germline V gene has CDR1 SGHRS and CDR2 YFSETQ. This CDR3 is 15 amino acids long. Written as DNA, the CDR3 is TGCGCCAGCAGCTTGGTCGCAGGTGCTGATCAGCCCCAGCATTTT. Encoded protein: CASSLVAGADQPQHF.

The chain joins TRBV4-1 to TRBJ1-2; D gene unclear. The CDR3 covers 14 residues. Germline V gene data show CDR1 as MGHRA and CDR2 as YSYEKL. Trimming pared 0 bases from V and 4 bases from J, leaving 9 bases between. CDR3 sequence: CASSQDARVYGYTF. The CDR3 DNA sequence: TGCGCCAGCAGCCAAGATGCGCGGGTCTATGGCTACACCTTC.

The J gene is TRBJ1-1, the V gene TRBV2, with a weak D call TRBD1 (5 bases). This CDR3 spans 16 amino acids. From germline, CDR1 is SNHLY and CDR2 FYNNEI. V was clipped by 0 bases and J by 1 base, with 12 bases between them. This CDR3 reads CASSEALRQGNTEAFF. Here the CDR3 DNA reads TGTGCCAGCAGTGAAGCGCTTCGGCAGGGGAACACTGAAGCTTTCTTT.

The V and J genes are TRBV2 and TRBJ1-1; D possibly corresponds to TRBD1 (5 bases). V lost 7 bases to trimming and J lost 1 base, with 10 bases between them. The CDR3 contains 13 residues. The germline CDR1 and CDR2 sequences are SNHLY and FYNNEI. The CDR3 here is CASKKTANTEAFF. CDR3 nucleotides: TGTGCCAGCAAAAAGACAGCGAACACTGAAGCTTTCTTT.

J is TRBJ2-3 and V is TRBV5-1, with 7 bases matching TRBD1. Trimming removed 5 bases from V and 0 bases from J; junction bases left unmatched: 9. The CDR3 is made up of 16 amino acids. CDR1 and CDR2 (germline): SGHRS, YFSETQ. CDR3 sequence: CASRGTVRSSTDTQYF. The CDR3 DNA reads TGCGCCAGCAGGGGGACAGTCCGCTCTAGCACAGATACGCAGTATTTT. The full variable domain, with the rest looked up from reference TRBV5-1 and TRBJ2-3, is KAGVTQTPRYLIKTRGQQVTLSCSPISGHRSVSWYQQTPGQGLQFLFEYFSETQRNKGNFPGRFSGRQFSNSRSEMNVSTLELGDSALYLCASRGTVRSSTDTQYFGPGTRLTVL.

This clone was seen once. The chain has TRBV15 and TRBJ1-1; 9 bases align to TRBD1. Germline CDR1 and CDR2: LNHNV and YYDKDF (reference sequence). J gave up 1 base and V 11 bases, and 5 bases lay outside the gene matches. The CDR3 length is 13 residues. Written as DNA, the CDR3 is TGTGCCTCCGGGACAGGGAAGAACACTGAAGCTTTCTTT. This encodes CASGTGKNTEAFF.

This chain uses TRBV7-9 with TRBJ2-2; 7 bases agree with TRBD2. Per the germline V gene, CDR1 is SEHNR and CDR2 is FQNEAQ (reference sequence). The trim removed 0 bases at V and 8 bases at J, leaving 0 bases unmatched. This CDR3 is built from 13 residues. CDR3 DNA sequence: TGTGCCAGCAGCTTAGCGGGACTAGGGGAGCTGTTTTTT. Translating gives CASSLAGLGELFF.

Only a few counts were recorded for this clone. This chain links TRBV9 with TRBJ1-6; no definite D call. Germline V gene lookup returns CDR1 SGDLS and CDR2 YYNGEE. CDR3 length equals 13 residues. V lost 2 bases and J 7 bases, leaving 7 bases between the germline ends. The CDR3 nucleotides are TGTGCCAGCAGCGTGTATTTGAATTCACCCCTCCACTTT. The encoded protein is CASSVYLNSPLHF.

This sequence joins TRBV2 and TRBJ1-2, with a weak D call TRBD1 (5 bases). The CDR3 is 14 residues long. Trimming took 3 bases from V and 7 from J, leaving 15 bases between them. Germline CDR1 is SNHLY and CDR2 is FYNNEI. Here the CDR3 reads CASSDTQGTSGYTF. The CDR3 bases are TGTGCCAGCAGTGATACCCAGGGCACGAGTGGCTACACCTTC.

This clone was observed a few times. This rearrangement joins TRBV6-1 to TRBJ1-3; no firm D call. Looked up from germline, CDR1 is MNHNS and CDR2 is SASEGT. With 1 base removed from V and 3 bases from J, the gap between germline ends came to 10 bases. The CDR3 has 15 amino acids. The CDR3 region has the DNA TGTGCCAGCAGTGAAGGGTGGCCATTTGGAAACACCATATATTTT. This codes for CASSEGWPFGNTIYF.

The table lists this clone with a count of one. This chain links TRBV11-1 with TRBJ1-1; the D gene is possibly TRBD1 (6 bases). V shed 7 bases and J shed 1 base, with 16 bases lying between them. This CDR3 contains 15 residues. Germline V CDR1 and CDR2: SGHAT, FQDESV (reference sequence). The CDR3 spells CASTLMGATNTEAFF. DNA of the CDR3: TGTGCCAGCACACTGATGGGGGCGACGAACACTGAAGCTTTCTTT. The complete variable domain, with remaining parts taken from reference TRBV11-1 and TRBJ1-1, reads EAEVAQSPRYKITEKSQAVAFWCDPISGHATLYWYRQILGQGPELLVQFQDESVVDDSQLPKDRFSAERLKGVDSTLKIQPAELGDSAMYLCASTLMGATNTEAFFGQGTRLTVV.

The chain joins TRBV19 to TRBJ1-1, with D unresolved. Trimming pared 0 bases from V and 8 bases from J, leaving 10 bases between. The length of the CDR3 is 13 residues. CDR1 and CDR2 (germline): LNHDA, SQIVND (reference sequence). CDR3 amino acids: CASSIEAAGEAFF. CDR3 DNA: TGTGCCAGTAGTATAGAAGCGGCAGGAGAAGCTTTCTTT.

J is TRBJ1-2 and V is TRBV6-5, with 9 bases matching TRBD1. There are 12 residues in the CDR3. The germline gives CDR1 MNHEY, CDR2 SVGAGI. The trim removed 5 bases at V and 7 bases at J, leaving 2 bases unmatched. For the CDR3, the DNA is TGTGCCAGCAGTCCGACAGGGGGTGGCTACACCTTC. Amino acid sequence: CASSPTGGGYTF.

The V call is TRBV18, the J call TRBJ1-2; no clear D. The germline V gene encodes CDR1 KGHSH and CDR2 LQKENI. V was clipped by 1 base and J by 2 bases, with 11 bases between them. The CDR3 has 15 residues. The CDR3 nucleotides read TGTGCCAGCTCACCACGGGCGGGCGGAAACTATGGCTACACCTTC. It yields the protein CASSPRAGGNYGYTF.